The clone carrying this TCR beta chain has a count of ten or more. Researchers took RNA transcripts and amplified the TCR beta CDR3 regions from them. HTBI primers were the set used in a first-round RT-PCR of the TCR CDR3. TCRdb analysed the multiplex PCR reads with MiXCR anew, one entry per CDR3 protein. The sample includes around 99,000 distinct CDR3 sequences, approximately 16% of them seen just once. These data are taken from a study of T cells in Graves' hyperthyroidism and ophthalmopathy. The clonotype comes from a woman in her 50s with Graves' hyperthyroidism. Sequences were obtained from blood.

CDR3 region: CASNRDRGDETQYF. CDR3 nucleotides: TGTGCCAGTAACCGGGACAGGGGTGACGAGACCCAGTACTTC. V usage is TRBV2 and J usage is TRBJ2-5; TRBD1 matches at 10 bases. Trimming took 9 bases from V and 5 from J; bases not matched to a gene: 9. The germline V gene has CDR1 SNHLY and CDR2 FYNNEI. This CDR3 has 14 residues.